What follows describes a single T cell receptor (beta chain). Its antigen is undetermined. Autoimmune disease history or systemic immunosuppression barred patients. The data stem from a study of OX40 agonist ivuxolimab in advanced cancers. Study-level information: Patients in the trial were receiving intravenous ivuxolimab every 2 weeks, at doses of 0.01 to 10 mg/kg. Dose-escalation subjects each had hepatocellular carcinoma, melanoma, renal cell or head and neck cancer.

The junction had 8 bases not matched to a gene; V was cut back by 4 bases and J by 5 bases. The CDR3 extends over 17 amino acids. Germline values: CDR1 SGHKS, CDR2 YYEKEE (reference sequence). Some clones are missing from TCRdb's copy, which holds only in-frame ones; the method was immunoSEQ multiplex PCR. The sample consists of tens of thousands of clones, 70% to 80% of them appearing once. Study-wide points: Antigen specificity remained undetermined for the expanded peripheral T cells.

The sample consisted of CD4+ or CD8+ T cells sorted from blood, taken in a trial of the OX40 agonist ivuxolimab. The TCR sequence derives from an adult with an advanced solid tumor such as melanoma, head and neck, liver or kidney cancer. The chain employs TRBV5-5 and TRBJ2-5; 16 positions agree with TRBD2. CDR3 loop: CASSEGTSGGARETQYF. DNA of the CDR3: TGTGCCAGCAGCGAAGGGACTAGCGGGGGGGCCCGGGAGACCCAGTACTTC.